This entry features one T cell receptor (beta chain) sequence. The V end lost 4 bases, the J end lost 3 bases, and 10 bases lay between the germline ends. Germline V gene sequence: CDR1 SGHTA, CDR2 FQGNSA. CDR3 length equals 14 residues. The data belong to a study of spatial heterogeneity in lung cancer. TCRdb recomputed calls from the 5' RACE reads with MiXCR, one row per CDR3 protein. The table lists around 92,000 distinct CDR3 sequences, roughly 12% of them singletons. Documented time point: sample taken at primary tumor resection. The receptor was derived from a male donor with early-stage non-small cell lung cancer. The source material was PBMCs, sampled at surgery. The J gene is TRBJ1-5, the V gene TRBV7-2, with D perhaps TRBD1 (6 bases). The CDR3 coding sequence is TGTGCCAGCAGCTCACGGACAGACAATCAGCCCCAGCATTTT. This sequence encodes CASSSRTDNQPQHF.